This TCR beta chain is drawn from a study of T cells in Graves' hyperthyroidism and ophthalmopathy. Study results and limitations: Blood held most thyroid clonotypes expanded above 0.001 frequency.

The germline gives CDR1 MNHNS, CDR2 SASEGT. The germline V and J ends were trimmed by 7 bases and 7 bases, with 20 bases remaining between them. This CDR3 is built from 15 residues. RNA transcripts were the template for amplifying TCR beta CDR3 regions. The primer set for the first-round RT-PCR of the TCR CDR3 was HTBI. TCRdb reprocessed the multiplex PCR reads via MiXCR and lists one record per CDR3 protein. This sample has about 480,000 distinct CDR3 sequences, with 14% found just once. In its sample, this clonotype was seen many times. The antigen remains undetermined. Absence of ophthalmopathy progression within 18 months defined stable Graves' hyperthyroidism. Uncontrolled infection, other autoimmune disease, pregnancy or lactation disqualified patients from enrolment.

This receptor was obtained from a woman younger than 30 with Graves' hyperthyroidism. This rearrangement joins TRBV6-1 to TRBJ2-4, with D possibly matching TRBD2 (6 bases). The source material was blood. The CDR3 loop is CASTTSQSGGNIQYF. As DNA, the CDR3 is TGTGCCAGCACCACCTCGCAATCTGGAGGGAACATTCAGTACTTC.